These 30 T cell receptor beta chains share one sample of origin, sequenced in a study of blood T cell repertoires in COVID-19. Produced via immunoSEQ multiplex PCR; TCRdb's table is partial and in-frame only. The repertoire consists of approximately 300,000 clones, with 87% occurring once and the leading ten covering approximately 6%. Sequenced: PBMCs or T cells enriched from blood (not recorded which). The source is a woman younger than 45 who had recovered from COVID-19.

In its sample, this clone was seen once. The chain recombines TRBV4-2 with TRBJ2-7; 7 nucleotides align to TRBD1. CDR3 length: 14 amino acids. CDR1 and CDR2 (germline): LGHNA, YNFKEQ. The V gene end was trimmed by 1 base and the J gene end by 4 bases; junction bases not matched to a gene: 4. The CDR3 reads CASSQVRGSYEQYF. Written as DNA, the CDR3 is TGTGCCAGCAGCCAAGTCAGGGGGTCGTACGAGCAGTACTTC.

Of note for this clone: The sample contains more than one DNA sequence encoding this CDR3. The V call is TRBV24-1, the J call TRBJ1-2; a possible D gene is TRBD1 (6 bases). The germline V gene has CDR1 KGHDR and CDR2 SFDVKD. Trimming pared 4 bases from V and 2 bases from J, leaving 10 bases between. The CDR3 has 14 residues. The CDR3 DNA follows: TGTGCCACCAGTGACAGGGGATTAAACTATGGCTACACCTTC. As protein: CATSDRGLNYGYTF.

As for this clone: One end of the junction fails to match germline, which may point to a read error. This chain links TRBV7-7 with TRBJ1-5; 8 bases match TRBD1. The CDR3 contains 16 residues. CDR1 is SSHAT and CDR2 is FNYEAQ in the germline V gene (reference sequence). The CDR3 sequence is CASSSKQGGGNQPQHF. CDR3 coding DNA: TGTGCTAGCAGCTCTAAACAGGGGGGCGGCAATCAGCCCCAGCATTTT.

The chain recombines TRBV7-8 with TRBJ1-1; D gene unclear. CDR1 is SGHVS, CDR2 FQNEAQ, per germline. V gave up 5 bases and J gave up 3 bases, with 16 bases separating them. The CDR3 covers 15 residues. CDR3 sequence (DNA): TGTGCCAGCAGCGCCAGGATCGAGAAAGACACTGAAGCTTTCTTT. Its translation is CASSARIEKDTEAFF.

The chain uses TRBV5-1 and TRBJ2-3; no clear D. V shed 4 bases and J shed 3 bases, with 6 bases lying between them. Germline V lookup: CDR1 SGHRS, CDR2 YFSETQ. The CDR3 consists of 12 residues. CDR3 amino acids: CASSPETDTQYF. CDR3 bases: TGCGCCAGCAGCCCAGAAACAGATACGCAGTATTTT.

CDR3 region: CASSYGRGNTEAFF. The DNA for the CDR3 is TGTGCCAGCAGCTACGGCAGGGGGAACACTGAAGCTTTCTTT. This chain links TRBV11-2 with TRBJ1-1; TRBD1 might be the D (6 bases). This CDR3 is 14 amino acids long. Trimming left V 4 bases short and J 1 base short, with 10 bases between. The germline V gene has CDR1 SGHAT and CDR2 FQNNGV.

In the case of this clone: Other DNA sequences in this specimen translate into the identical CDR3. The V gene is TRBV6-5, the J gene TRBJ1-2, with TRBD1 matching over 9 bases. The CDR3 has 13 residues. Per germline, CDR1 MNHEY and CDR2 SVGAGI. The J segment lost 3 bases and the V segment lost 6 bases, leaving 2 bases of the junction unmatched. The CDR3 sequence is CASRTGGDYGYTF. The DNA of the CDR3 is TGTGCCAGCAGGACAGGGGGGGACTATGGCTACACCTTC.

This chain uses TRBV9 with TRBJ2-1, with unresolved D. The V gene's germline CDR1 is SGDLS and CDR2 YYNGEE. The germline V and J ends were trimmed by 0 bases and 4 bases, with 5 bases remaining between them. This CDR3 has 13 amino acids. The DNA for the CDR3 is TGTGCCAGCAGCGTAGATCCGTACAATGAGCAGTTCTTC. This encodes CASSVDPYNEQFF.

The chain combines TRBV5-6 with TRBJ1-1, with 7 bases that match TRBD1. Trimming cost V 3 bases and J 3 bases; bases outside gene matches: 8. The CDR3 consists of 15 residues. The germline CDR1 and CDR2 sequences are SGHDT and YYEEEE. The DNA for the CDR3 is TGTGCCAGCAGCTATGGAACAGGGGCGTACACTGAAGCTTTCTTT. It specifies CASSYGTGAYTEAFF.

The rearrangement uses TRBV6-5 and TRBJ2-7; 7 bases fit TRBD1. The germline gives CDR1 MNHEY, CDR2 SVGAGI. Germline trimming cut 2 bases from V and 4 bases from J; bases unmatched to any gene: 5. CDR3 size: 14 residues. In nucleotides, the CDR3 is TGTGCCAGCAGTTACATGAGACAGGGTTACGAGCAGTACTTC. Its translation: CASSYMRQGYEQYF.

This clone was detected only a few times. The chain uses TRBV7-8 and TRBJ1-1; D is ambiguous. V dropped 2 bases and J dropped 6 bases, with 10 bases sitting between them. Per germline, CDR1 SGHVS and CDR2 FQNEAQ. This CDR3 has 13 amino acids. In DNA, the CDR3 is TGTGCCAGCAGCTTATGGGTGGGCGCTGAAGCTTTCTTT. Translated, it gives CASSLWVGAEAFF.

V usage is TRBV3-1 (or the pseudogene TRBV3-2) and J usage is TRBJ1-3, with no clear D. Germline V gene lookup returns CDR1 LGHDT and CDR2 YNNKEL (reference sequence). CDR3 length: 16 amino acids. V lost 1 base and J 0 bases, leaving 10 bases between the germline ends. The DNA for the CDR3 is TGTGCCAGCAGCCAAGGCCTTCGGGTCTCTGGAAACACCATATATTTT. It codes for CASSQGLRVSGNTIYF.

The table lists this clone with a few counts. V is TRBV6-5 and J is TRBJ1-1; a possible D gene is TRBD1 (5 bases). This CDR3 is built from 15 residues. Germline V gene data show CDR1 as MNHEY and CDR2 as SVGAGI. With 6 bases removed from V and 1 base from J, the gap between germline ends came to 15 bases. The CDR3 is CASSPIDRENTEAFF. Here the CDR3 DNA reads TGTGCCAGCAGCCCAATAGACAGAGAGAACACTGAAGCTTTCTTT.

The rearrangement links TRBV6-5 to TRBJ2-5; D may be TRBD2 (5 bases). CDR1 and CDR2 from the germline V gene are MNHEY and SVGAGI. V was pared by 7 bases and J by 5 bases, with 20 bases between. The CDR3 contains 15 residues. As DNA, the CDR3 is TGTGCCAGCACGGCCTCGGGGAAAGCGACGGAGACCCAGTACTTC. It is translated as CASTASGKATETQYF.

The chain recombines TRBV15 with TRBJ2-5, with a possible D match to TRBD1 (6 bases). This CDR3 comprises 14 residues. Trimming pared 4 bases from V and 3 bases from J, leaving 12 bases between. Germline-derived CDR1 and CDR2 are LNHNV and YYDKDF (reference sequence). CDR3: CATSKQGPKETQYF. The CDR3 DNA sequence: TGTGCCACCAGCAAACAGGGTCCCAAAGAGACCCAGTACTTC.

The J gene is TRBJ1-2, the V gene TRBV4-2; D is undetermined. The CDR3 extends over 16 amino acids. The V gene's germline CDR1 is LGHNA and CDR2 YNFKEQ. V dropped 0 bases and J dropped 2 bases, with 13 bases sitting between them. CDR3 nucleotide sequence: TGTGCCAGCAGCCAAGACGACTCCGGGAACAACTATGGCTACACCTTC. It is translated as CASSQDDSGNNYGYTF.

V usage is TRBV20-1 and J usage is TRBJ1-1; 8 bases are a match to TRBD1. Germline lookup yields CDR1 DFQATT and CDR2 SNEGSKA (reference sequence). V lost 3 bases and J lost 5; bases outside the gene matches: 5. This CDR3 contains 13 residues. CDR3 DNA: TGCAGTGCTAGTTTGGACAGGGCGACTGAAGCTTTCTTT. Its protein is CSASLDRATEAFF.

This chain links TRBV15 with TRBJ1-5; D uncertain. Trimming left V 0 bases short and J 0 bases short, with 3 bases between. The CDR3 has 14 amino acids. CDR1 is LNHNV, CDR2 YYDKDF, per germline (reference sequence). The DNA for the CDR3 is TGTGCCACCAGCAGAGATTATAGCAATCAGCCCCAGCATTTT. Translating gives CATSRDYSNQPQHF.

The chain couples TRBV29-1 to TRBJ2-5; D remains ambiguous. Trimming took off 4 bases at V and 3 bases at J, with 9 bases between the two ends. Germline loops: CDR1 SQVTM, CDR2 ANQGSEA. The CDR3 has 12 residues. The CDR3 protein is CSVGHQEETQYF. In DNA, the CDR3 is TGCAGCGTTGGGCACCAAGAAGAGACCCAGTACTTC.

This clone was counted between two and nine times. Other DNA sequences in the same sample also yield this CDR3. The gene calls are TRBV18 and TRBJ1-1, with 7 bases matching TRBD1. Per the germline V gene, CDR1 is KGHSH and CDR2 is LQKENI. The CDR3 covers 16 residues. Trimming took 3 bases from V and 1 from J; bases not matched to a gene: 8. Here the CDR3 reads CASSPLPTGANTEAFF. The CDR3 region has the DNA TGTGCCAGCTCACCGCTACCCACAGGGGCGAACACTGAAGCTTTCTTT.

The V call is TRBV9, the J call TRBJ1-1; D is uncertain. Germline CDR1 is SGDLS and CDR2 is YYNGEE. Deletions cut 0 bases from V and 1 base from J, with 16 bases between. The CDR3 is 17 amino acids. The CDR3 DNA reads TGTGCCAGCAGCGTAGGGGCCTACGGGGATAAGAACACTGAAGCTTTCTTT. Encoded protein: CASSVGAYGDKNTEAFF.

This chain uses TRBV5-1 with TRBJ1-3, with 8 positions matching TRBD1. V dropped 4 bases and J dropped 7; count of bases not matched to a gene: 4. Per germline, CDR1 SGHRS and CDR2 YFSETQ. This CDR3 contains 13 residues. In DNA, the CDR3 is TGCGCCAGCAGCCCGGGACAGGACAACACCATATATTTT. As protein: CASSPGQDNTIYF.

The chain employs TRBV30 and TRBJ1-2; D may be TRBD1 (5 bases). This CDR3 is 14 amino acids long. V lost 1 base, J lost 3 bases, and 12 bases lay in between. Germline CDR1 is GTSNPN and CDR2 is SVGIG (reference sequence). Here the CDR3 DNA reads TGTGCCTGGAGTGGGGCAGGGCTCTACTATGGCTACACCTTC. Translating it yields CAWSGAGLYYGYTF.

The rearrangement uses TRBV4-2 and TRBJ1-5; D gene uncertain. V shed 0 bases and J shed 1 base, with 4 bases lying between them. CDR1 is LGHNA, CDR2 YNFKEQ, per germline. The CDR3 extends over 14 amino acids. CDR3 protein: CASSQDLSNQPQHF. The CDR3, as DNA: TGTGCCAGCAGCCAAGATCTCAGCAATCAGCCCCAGCATTTT.

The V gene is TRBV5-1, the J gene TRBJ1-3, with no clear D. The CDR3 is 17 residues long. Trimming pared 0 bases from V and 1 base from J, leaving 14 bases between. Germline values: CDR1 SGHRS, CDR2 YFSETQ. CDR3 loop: CASSLGGGLGSGNTIYF. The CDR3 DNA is TGCGCCAGCAGCTTGGGAGGCGGGCTAGGGTCTGGAAACACCATATATTTT. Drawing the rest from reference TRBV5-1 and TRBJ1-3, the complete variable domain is KAGVTQTPRYLIKTRGQQVTLSCSPISGHRSVSWYQQTPGQGLQFLFEYFSETQRNKGNFPGRFSGRQFSNSRSEMNVSTLELGDSALYLCASSLGGGLGSGNTIYFGEGSWLTVV.

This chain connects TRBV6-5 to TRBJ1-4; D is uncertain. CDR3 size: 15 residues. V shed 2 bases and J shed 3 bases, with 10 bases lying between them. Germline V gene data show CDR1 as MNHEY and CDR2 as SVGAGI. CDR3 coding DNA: TGTGCCAGCAGTTACGCGCTAGAGGCTAATGAAAAACTGTTTTTT. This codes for CASSYALEANEKLFF.

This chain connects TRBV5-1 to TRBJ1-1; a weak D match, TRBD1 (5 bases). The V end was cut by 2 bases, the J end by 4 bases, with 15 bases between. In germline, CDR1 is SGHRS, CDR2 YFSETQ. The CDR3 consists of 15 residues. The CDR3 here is CASSLTGGAATEAFF. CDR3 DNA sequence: TGCGCCAGCAGCTTAACTGGCGGGGCAGCCACTGAAGCTTTCTTT.

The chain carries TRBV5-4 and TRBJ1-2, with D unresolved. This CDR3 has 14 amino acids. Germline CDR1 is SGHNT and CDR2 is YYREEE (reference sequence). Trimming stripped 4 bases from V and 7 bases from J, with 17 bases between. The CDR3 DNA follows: TGTGCCAGCAGCCCCTCAGCGGGAGTAAGTGGCTACACCTTC. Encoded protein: CASSPSAGVSGYTF. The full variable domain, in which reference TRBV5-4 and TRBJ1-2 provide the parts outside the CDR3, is ETGVTQSPTHLIKTRGQQVTLRCSSQSGHNTVSWYQQALGQGPQFIFQYYREEENGRGNFPPRFSGLQFPNYSSELNVNALELDDSALYLCASSPSAGVSGYTFGSGTRLTVV.

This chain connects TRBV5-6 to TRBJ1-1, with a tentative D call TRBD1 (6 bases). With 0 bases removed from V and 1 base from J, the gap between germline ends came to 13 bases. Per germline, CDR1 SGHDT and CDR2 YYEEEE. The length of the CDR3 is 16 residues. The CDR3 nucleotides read TGTGCCAGCAGCTTGGCCAAGACAGGACGGAACACTGAAGCTTTCTTT. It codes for CASSLAKTGRNTEAFF.

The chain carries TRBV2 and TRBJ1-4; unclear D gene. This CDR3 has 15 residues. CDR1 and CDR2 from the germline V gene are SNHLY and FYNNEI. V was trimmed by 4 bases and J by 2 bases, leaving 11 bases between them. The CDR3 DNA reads TGTGCCAGCAGTGGACTCCGCGGGACTAATGAAAAACTGTTTTTT. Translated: CASSGLRGTNEKLFF.